Listed here are 25 T cell receptor beta chains from one sample, sequenced in a study of T cells in Graves' hyperthyroidism and ophthalmopathy. Amplification targeted TCR beta CDR3 regions from RNA transcripts. The primer set for the first-round RT-PCR of the TCR CDR3 was HTBI. Each CDR3 protein gets one entry after TCRdb re-called the multiplex PCR reads with MiXCR. The table has fewer than 850,000 distinct CDR3 sequences, 15% to 20% seen once. The specimen was blood. Source of these receptors: a middle-aged man with Graves' hyperthyroidism.

This clonotype was detected ten times or more. The chain combines TRBV28 with TRBJ2-3; TRBD2 matches at 8 bases. The CDR3 sequence is 14 residues long. CDR1 is MDHEN and CDR2 is SYDVKM in the germline V gene. J gave up 5 bases and V 2 bases, and 3 bases lay outside the gene matches. CDR3 sequence: CASSLAGGVDTQYF. The CDR3 DNA sequence: TGTGCCAGCAGTTTAGCGGGAGGTGTAGATACGCAGTATTTT.

In its sample, this clonotype was seen a few times. The rearrangement joins TRBV6-1 to TRBJ2-2; 7 bases map to TRBD1. The germline V gene encodes CDR1 MNHNS and CDR2 SASEGT. J lost 5 bases, V lost 6 bases, and 9 bases had no gene match. CDR3 length equals 15 residues. In DNA form, the CDR3 reads TGTGCCAGCAGACCACGGGACAGACTAACCGGGGAGCTGTTTTTT. Translated: CASRPRDRLTGELFF.

This chain connects TRBV28 to TRBJ2-5, with 9 bases matching TRBD2. CDR1 is MDHEN, CDR2 SYDVKM, per germline. The junction had 2 bases not matched to a gene; V was cut back by 2 bases and J by 4 bases. The CDR3 consists of 14 residues. CDR3 sequence (DNA): TGTGCCAGCAGTTTACTACTAGCGGGAGAGACCCAGTACTTC. Amino acids: CASSLLLAGETQYF.

In this sample, this clonotype turned up many times. This rearrangement joins TRBV12-3 or TRBV12-4 to TRBJ2-2, with 7 bases matching TRBD2. The CDR3 runs 16 residues. J gave up 4 bases and V 6 bases, and 11 bases lay outside the gene matches. This CDR3 is CASSPRGGSGTGELFF. For the CDR3, the DNA is TGTGCCAGCAGCCCTAGGGGCGGGAGCGGCACCGGGGAGCTGTTTTTT.

The chain employs TRBV7-9 and TRBJ2-7; 7 bases are shared with TRBD2. The CDR3 has 13 amino acids. CDR1 SEHNR and CDR2 FQNEAQ come from the germline V gene (reference sequence). Trimming took 7 bases from V and 7 from J; bases not matched to a gene: 10. As DNA, the CDR3 is TGTGCCAGCACCCACGGGGGGAACGGGGAGCAGTACTTC. Translated, it gives CASTHGGNGEQYF.

V usage is TRBV19 and J usage is TRBJ2-1; TRBD1 matches at 8 bases. With 7 bases clipped from V and 5 bases from J, the junction kept 7 bases outside the gene matches. Looked up from germline, CDR1 is LNHDA and CDR2 is SQIVND (reference sequence). This CDR3 comprises 14 residues. The CDR3 sequence: CASNPTGVNNEQFF. CDR3 bases: TGTGCCAGTAACCCGACAGGGGTCAACAATGAGCAGTTCTTC.

This clonotype was detected many times. The chain uses TRBV25-1 and TRBJ2-7, with TRBD1 identical over 7 bases. Per the germline V gene, CDR1 is MGHDK and CDR2 is SYGVNS. This CDR3 has 17 residues. J gave up 3 bases and V 2 bases, and 13 bases lay outside the gene matches. The CDR3 is CASSEGVGGPAHYEQYF. CDR3 in DNA: TGTGCCAGCAGTGAAGGGGTAGGGGGCCCAGCTCACTACGAGCAGTACTTC.

The J gene is TRBJ2-7, the V gene TRBV5-1; D is unresolved. Trimming removed 5 bases from V and 5 bases from J, with 8 bases in between. Per germline, CDR1 SGHRS and CDR2 YFSETQ. The length of the CDR3 is 11 residues. CDR3 in DNA: TGCGCCAGCAGACAAATGGACGAGCAGTACTTC. This codes for CASRQMDEQYF.

This clonotype was counted only a few times. V gene TRBV28 combines with J gene TRBJ2-2; D gene unclear. Between the trimmed V and J ends, which lost 2 bases and 0 bases, there was a span of 7 bases. The CDR3 sequence is 15 residues long. CDR1 MDHEN and CDR2 SYDVKM come from the germline V gene. The CDR3 DNA reads TGTGCCAGCAGTTTACTACCCACGAACACCGGGGAGCTGTTTTTT. Amino acids: CASSLLPTNTGELFF. The complete variable domain, with remaining parts taken from reference TRBV28 and TRBJ2-2, reads DVKVTQSSRYLVKRTGEKVFLECVQDMDHENMFWYRQDPGLGLRLIYFSYDVKMKEKGDIPEGYSVSREKKERFSLILESASTNQTSMYLCASSLLPTNTGELFFGEGSRLTVL.

This clonotype has a handful of counts. J is TRBJ1-2 and V is TRBV27; no clear D gene. Trimming shortened V by 2 bases and J by 6 bases, and 13 bases separated the two germline ends. This CDR3 is built from 14 residues. From germline, CDR1 is MNHEY and CDR2 SMNVEV (reference sequence). The CDR3 DNA reads TGTGCCAGCAGTTTAGTCCATCAAGGAGATGGCTACACCTTC. Translation: CASSLVHQGDGYTF.

The chain has TRBV12-3 or TRBV12-4 and TRBJ2-7; no clear D. Between the trimmed V and J ends, which lost 0 bases and 5 bases, there was a span of 11 bases. The CDR3 runs to 14 residues. CDR3 DNA: TGTGCCAGCAGTTTAGCGCTTCACTTTAACGAGCAGTACTTC. This translates into CASSLALHFNEQYF.

This clonotype was observed a handful of times. V gene TRBV30 combines with J gene TRBJ1-3; D might be TRBD1 (6 bases). The CDR3 has 13 amino acids. V was trimmed by 5 bases and J by 6 bases, leaving 14 bases between them. The germline gives CDR1 GTSNPN, CDR2 SVGIG (reference sequence). The CDR3 DNA follows: TGTGCCTGGGGGCGGGGGGGCGAAAACACCATATATTTT. Protein: CAWGRGGENTIYF.

Ten or more counts support this clonotype. In DNA form, the CDR3 reads TGTGCCAGCAGCCGTGGGGGCCAAGAGACCCAGTACTTC. It is translated as CASSRGGQETQYF. This sequence joins TRBV3-1 and TRBJ2-5; D may be TRBD1 or TRBD2 (5 bases each). In germline, CDR1 is LGHDT, CDR2 YNNKEL (reference sequence). The CDR3 spans 13 residues. V dropped 4 bases and J dropped 1 base, with 7 bases sitting between them.

The chain joins TRBV27 to TRBJ2-5, with TRBD2 matching 7 bases. This CDR3 is built from 14 residues. The germline V gene encodes CDR1 MNHEY and CDR2 SMNVEV (reference sequence). V gave up 2 bases and J gave up 0 bases; unmatched junction bases: 0. CDR3 amino acids: CASSLLADQETQYF. In nucleotides, the CDR3 is TGTGCCAGCAGTTTACTAGCGGACCAAGAGACCCAGTACTTC.

This clonotype has only a few counts. The genes are TRBV3-1 and TRBJ2-2, with D unclear. V shed 5 bases and J shed 8 bases, with 6 bases lying between them. In germline, CDR1 is LGHDT, CDR2 YNNKEL (reference sequence). This CDR3 has 11 amino acids. The CDR3 region has the DNA TGTGCCAGCAGCTATGGGGGGGAGCTGTTTTTT. It translates to CASSYGGELFF. Together with reference TRBV3-1 and TRBJ2-2, the CDR3 gives the full variable domain: DTAVSQTPKYLVTQMGNDKSIKCEQNLGHDTMYWYKQDSKKFLKIMFSYNNKELIINETVPNRFSPKSPDKAHLNLHINSLELGDSAVYFCASSYGGELFFGEGSRLTVL.

The V and J genes are TRBV19 and TRBJ2-1; TRBD2 matches 11 bases. V shed 3 bases, J shed 7 bases, and the junction held 5 bases outside the gene matches. Looked up from germline, CDR1 is LNHDA and CDR2 is SQIVND (reference sequence). The CDR3 loop spans 15 amino acids. The CDR3 sequence is CASSMGLAVGNEQFF. The CDR3 DNA is TGTGCCAGTAGTATGGGACTAGCGGTGGGGAATGAGCAGTTCTTC.

This clonotype was recorded many times. This chain uses TRBV11-2 with TRBJ1-4; no definite D call. Germline V gene data show CDR1 as SGHAT and CDR2 as FQNNGV. CDR3 length: 15 residues. Trimming cost V 3 bases and J 4 bases, with 12 bases left between them. For the CDR3, the DNA is TGTGCCAGCAGCTTCGGGCAGAGCTTTAATGAAAAACTGTTTTTT. It specifies CASSFGQSFNEKLFF.

This clonotype was detected many times. The rearrangement uses TRBV30 and TRBJ1-1, with D unresolved. CDR1 is GTSNPN and CDR2 is SVGIG in the germline V gene (reference sequence). This CDR3 is built from 13 residues. Trimming took off 2 bases at V and 0 bases at J, with 7 bases between the two ends. The CDR3 loop reads CAWSHTMNTEAFF. The DNA for the CDR3 is TGTGCCTGGAGTCACACCATGAACACTGAAGCTTTCTTT.

In its sample, this clonotype was seen many times. The chain carries TRBV29-1 and TRBJ2-5; TRBD1 might be the D (6 bases). The germline gives CDR1 SQVTM, CDR2 ANQGSEA. This CDR3 is built from 14 residues. V lost 0 bases, J lost 2 bases, and 10 bases lay in between. In nucleotides, the CDR3 is TGCAGCGTTGAAGAGGGACATCGTCAAGAGACCCAGTACTTC. Translated: CSVEEGHRQETQYF.

In its sample, this clonotype was seen many times. The rearrangement uses TRBV12-3 or TRBV12-4 and TRBJ2-2; TRBD2 agrees at 8 bases. J lost 4 bases, V lost 5 bases, and 9 bases had no gene match. CDR3 length: 16 residues. This CDR3 is CASSVEPAGATGELFF. DNA of the CDR3: TGTGCCAGCAGTGTGGAGCCAGCGGGGGCCACCGGGGAGCTGTTTTTT.

This clonotype was seen repeatedly, ten times or more. The CDR3 sequence is CASSPRQGQFYSNQPQHF. CDR3 bases: TGTGCCAGTAGTCCTCGCCAGGGACAGTTCTATAGCAATCAGCCCCAGCATTTT. The rearrangement links TRBV19 to TRBJ1-5, with 7 bases that match TRBD1. This CDR3 is built from 18 residues. Germline-derived CDR1 and CDR2 are LNHDA and SQIVND (reference sequence). With V trimmed by 5 bases and J by 0 bases, 13 bases remained unmatched.

This clonotype has at least ten counts. This chain joins TRBV2 and TRBJ1-4; TRBD1 matches at 9 bases. The CDR3 runs 15 residues. CDR1 and CDR2 from the germline V gene are SNHLY and FYNNEI. The ends lost 5 bases at V and 8 bases at J; junction bases unmatched: 9. CDR3 nucleotides: TGTGCCAGCAGTTTACAGGGGGCGGGGGCGGAAAAACTGTTTTTT. It encodes CASSLQGAGAEKLFF.

A few counts support this clonotype. The chain couples TRBV7-9 to TRBJ2-1, with 13 nucleotides matching TRBD2. With 5 bases clipped from V and 4 bases from J, the junction kept 8 bases outside the gene matches. The germline CDR1 and CDR2 sequences are SEHNR and FQNEAQ (reference sequence). The CDR3 runs 17 residues. The CDR3 DNA sequence: TGTGCCAGCAGCCCCAGGACTAGCGGGAGAGGATACAATGAGCAGTTCTTC. It specifies CASSPRTSGRGYNEQFF.

CDR3 nucleotide sequence: TGTGCCAGCAGTTACGACGTATCTAAGTACTTC. It is translated as CASSYDVSKYF. The gene calls are TRBV28 and TRBJ2-5; D uncertain. From germline, CDR1 is MDHEN and CDR2 SYDVKM. V was cut by 4 bases and J by 12 bases, with 12 bases left in between. This CDR3 is 11 amino acids long. Variable domain in full (rest from reference TRBV28 and TRBJ2-5): DVKVTQSSRYLVKRTGEKVFLECVQDMDHENMFWYRQDPGLGLRLIYFSYDVKMKEKGDIPEGYSVSREKKERFSLILESASTNQTSMYLCASSYDVSKYFGPGTRLLVL.

This clonotype was found a few times. This chain links TRBV7-9 with TRBJ2-6, with D possibly being TRBD1 or TRBD2 (5 bases each). This CDR3 contains 17 residues. V lost 6 bases and J 3 bases, leaving 18 bases between the germline ends. The germline CDR1 and CDR2 sequences are SEHNR and FQNEAQ (reference sequence). CDR3 in amino acids: CASRAIGGVGGANVLTF. CDR3 DNA sequence: TGTGCCAGCAGGGCGATTGGGGGAGTTGGTGGGGCCAACGTCCTGACTTTC. The full variable domain, with the rest looked up from reference TRBV7-9 and TRBJ2-6, is DTGVSQNPRHKITKRGQNVTFRCDPISEHNRLYWYRQTLGQGPEFLTYFQNEAQLEKSRLLSDRFSAERPKGSFSTLEIQRTEQGDSAMYLCASRAIGGVGGANVLTFGAGSRLTVL.